The rows below give T cell receptor beta chains drawn from one sample of a study of T-cell reconstitution after alpha-beta-depleted transplantation in children. TCRdb recomputed calls from the PCR reads with MiXCR, one row per CDR3 protein. This table holds some 830,000 distinct CDR3 sequences, under 20% found once. The source material was PBMCs, mostly from graft donor cells, sampled 360 days after TCRalphabeta/CD19-depleted stem cell transplant. Receptors originate from a male patient under 18 who had a stem cell transplant for acute lymphoblastic leukemia, so the T cells may come from the graft donor. Each CDR3 is given with its conserved first and last residue. D genes are given only for firm matches. Rows give clone size only sometimes, using once, few, many, or a class for an expanded clone.

j_call d_call v_call clone_size cdr3_aa cdr3_nt
TRBJ1-1 NA TRBV7-9 few CASSPSGDFDTEAFF TGTGCCAGCAGCCCCTCTGGCGATTTCGACACTGAAGCTTTCTTT
TRBJ2-3 NA TRBV29-1 NA CSGGRDTQYF TGCAGCGGGGGACGAGATACGCAGTATTTT
TRBJ2-5 NA TRBV10-3 few CAISGLGIEETQYF TGTGCCATCAGTGGATTAGGGATAGAAGAGACCCAGTACTTC
TRBJ2-1 NA TRBV3-1 many CASRSGSAQNEQFF TGTGCCAGCAGGTCGGGTAGCGCACAAAATGAGCAGTTCTTC
TRBJ2-7 TRBD2 TRBV6-5 NA CASSYSNGRAFVEQYF TGTGCCAGCAGTTACTCGAACGGGAGGGCCTTTGTTGAGCAGTACTTC
TRBJ2-5 NA TRBV5-1 NA CASSHPQETQYF TGCGCCAGCAGCCACCCCCAAGAGACCCAGTACTTC
TRBJ2-1 NA TRBV20-1 many CSAPRNNEQFF TGCAGTGCCCCCAGGAACAATGAGCAGTTCTTC
TRBJ2-4 NA TRBV7-2 few CASSLVFTGKNIQYF TGTGCCAGCAGCTTAGTTTTTACGGGCAAAAACATTCAGTACTTC
TRBJ2-5 TRBD2 TRBV15 many CATSRTLAAISQETQYF TGTGCCACCAGCAGGACACTAGCGGCTATATCGCAAGAGACCCAGTACTTC
TRBJ1-1 TRBD1 TRBV20-1 many CSARDRSGTGNTEAFF TGCAGTGCTAGAGATCGGTCCGGGACAGGGAACACTGAAGCTTTCTTT
TRBJ2-1 TRBD2 TRBV27 many CASSRLAGDYEQFF TGTGCCAGCAGTCGGCTAGCGGGAGATTATGAGCAGTTCTTC
TRBJ2-3 TRBD2 TRBV6-1 few CASSPWTRLIDTQYF TGTGCCAGCAGTCCGTGGACTAGACTAATAGATACGCAGTATTTT
TRBJ2-7 TRBD2 TRBV12-3/TRBV12-4 NA CASSPGSGRAYEQYF TGTGCCAGCAGTCCGGGTAGCGGGAGGGCCTACGAGCAGTACTTC
TRBJ2-7 TRBD2 TRBV4-1 few CASSHSGWLAGVWKPYEQYF TGCGCCAGCAGCCATTCCGGGTGGCTAGCGGGAGTTTGGAAGCCCTACGAGCAGTACTTC
TRBJ2-6 TRBD1 TRBV20-1 few CSATTGAGANVLTF TGCAGTGCCACAACAGGGGCTGGGGCCAACGTCCTGACTTTC
TRBJ1-6 NA TRBV21-1 few CASSKDLETCLCSPLHF TGTGCCAGCAGCAAGGACCTAGAGACGTGCCTTTGTTCACCCCTCCACTTT
TRBJ2-2 NA TRBV3-1 NA CASSLLDRFLTSVISGELFF TGTGCCAGCAGCCTCTTGGACAGGTTTCTGACTAGTGTCATATCCGGGGAGCTGTTTTTT
TRBJ2-1 NA TRBV25-1 NA CASHGSEQFF TGTGCCAGTCACGGTAGTGAGCAGTTCTTC
TRBJ2-5 TRBD1 TRBV3-1 NA CASSQTAGTGGGETQYF TGTGCCAGCAGCCAGACGGCCGGGACAGGGGGCGGGGAGACCCAGTACTTC
TRBJ1-1 NA TRBV15 NA CATSREPGSMNTEAFF TGTGCCACCAGCAGAGAACCAGGTTCAATGAACACTGAAGCTTTCTTT
TRBJ2-1 NA TRBV12-3/TRBV12-4 NA CAASGRAVNEQFF TGTGCCGCGTCGGGGCGGGCGGTCAATGAGCAGTTCTTC
TRBJ2-7 NA TRBV4-1 NA CASSPRDWAYEQYF TGCGCCAGCAGCCCACGGGACTGGGCCTACGAGCAGTACTTC
TRBJ2-1 NA TRBV2 once CASSEEEIYNEQFF TGTGCCAGCAGTGAAGAGGAGATTTACAATGAGCAGTTCTTC
TRBJ2-5 NA TRBV20-1 few CSARDWRRGETQYF TGCAGTGCTAGAGACTGGCGGAGGGGGGAGACCCAGTACTTC
TRBJ2-5 NA TRBV7-9 NA CASSSIQELQETQYF TGTGCCAGCAGCTCCATACAGGAGCTACAAGAGACCCAGTACTTC
TRBJ2-5 TRBD2 TRBV13 few CASRLAGARLTQYF TGTGCCAGCAGACTAGCGGGAGCCCGGTTGACCCAGTACTTC
TRBJ2-7 NA TRBV6-6 few CASNQGAEQYF TGTGCCAGCAACCAGGGCGCCGAGCAGTACTTC
TRBJ1-4 NA TRBV4-1 few CASSRPGNEKLFF TGCGCCAGCAGTCGTCCCGGTAATGAAAAACTGTTTTTT
TRBJ2-5 NA TRBV14 few CASSQRPVGETQYF TGTGCCAGCAGCCAGCGCCCGGTTGGAGAGACCCAGTACTTC
TRBJ1-2 NA TRBV29-1 many CSVARRRTSNYGYTF TGCAGCGTTGCGCGGCGACGGACATCTAACTATGGTTACACCTTC
TRBJ2-5 NA TRBV6-6 NA CASKMNSQETQYF TGTGCCAGCAAGATGAACAGCCAAGAGACCCAGTACTTC
TRBJ2-7 TRBD2 TRBV9 NA CASSVSASGSSYEQYF TGTGCCAGCAGCGTATCCGCTAGCGGATCCTCCTACGAGCAGTACTTC
TRBJ2-5 TRBD1 TRBV14 few CASSRNRGAPSETQYF TGTGCCAGCAGCCGGAACAGGGGAGCCCCAAGCGAGACCCAGTACTTC
TRBJ2-2 NA TRBV18 few CASSPRPWTSNTGELFF TGTGCCAGCTCACCACGTCCCTGGACTTCCAACACCGGGGAGCTGTTTTTT
TRBJ2-1 NA TRBV4-1 many CASSQGRVGEQFF TGCGCCAGCAGCCAAGGGCGGGTTGGTGAGCAGTTCTTC
TRBJ1-5 NA TRBV20-1 few CSAHYSRTVSNQPQHF TGCAGTGCTCACTACTCCAGGACAGTTAGCAATCAGCCCCAGCATTTT